This T cell receptor beta chain was documented in a study of beta chain features in type 1 diabetes. Expressed TCRB transcripts were sequenced, since all the RNA that had been isolated was reverse transcribed. The repertoire was sequenced with immunoSEQ multiplex PCR; TCRdb's copy has only in-frame clones and lacks some. The sample consists of around 300,000 clones, 9.5% to 11% of them appearing once. Looked up from germline, CDR1 is MNHEY and CDR2 is SVGAGI. The length of the CDR3 is 16 residues. The V end was cut by 4 bases, the J end by 2 bases, with 16 bases between. Material for sequencing was naive CD4+ T cells from blood. This clonotype was sampled from a woman aged 25 to 45 in good health. V is TRBV6-5 and J is TRBJ2-3; the D gene is possibly TRBD1 (6 bases). In DNA form, the CDR3 reads TGTGCCAGCAGTTGGGGGCTAGCCGACTTCACAGATACGCAGTATTTT. Translating it yields CASSWGLADFTDTQYF.